This TCR beta chain was identified during a study of patients and donors after allogeneic stem cell transplantation. The CDR3 runs to 14 residues. Germline V gene sequence: CDR1 ENHRY, CDR2 SYGVKD. Trimming removed 8 bases from V and 2 bases from J, with 16 bases in between. TCRdb re-derived calls from the RT-PCR reads in MiXCR, one entry per CDR3 protein. The sample consists of about a million distinct CDR3 sequences, approximately 18% of them appearing once. The TCR originated in a human donor who was either an allogeneic HSCT recipient or a stem cell or donor lymphocyte infusion donor (not recorded which). It is not recorded whose cells these are; they may come from a transplant donor. The chain employs TRBV10-3 and TRBJ2-7; D possibly corresponds to TRBD1 (6 bases). Specimen: blood, either unsorted or a sorted T cell fraction (not recorded which). The CDR3 spells CAISRRQVPYEQYF. The CDR3 DNA reads TGTGCCATCTCTCGACGACAGGTCCCCTACGAGCAGTACTTC.